This TCR beta chain was sequenced during a study of tumor and adjacent non-tumor tissue in lung cancer. Three rounds of nested PCR, following a modified ARM-PCR protocol, produced the TCRbeta library. TCRdb re-analysed the multiplex PCR reads in MiXCR, keeping a single row per CDR3 protein. The table includes 85,000 to 100,000 distinct CDR3 sequences, less than 75% detected once. Notes on the study in general: TCR diversity was significantly greater in tumor than normal lung tissue. Shorter survival was associated with higher TCR diversity in tumors.

With regard to this clonotype: Its antigen remains unknown.

No cell sorting was done before RNA was extracted from the tissue. Newly diagnosed lung cancer patients had thoracic surgery in China, August–late 2014, without prior chemotherapy. Sequencing was done on a sample of lung tumor tissue. The source is a man aged 60-69 years with non-small cell lung cancer.

CDR3: CANCLERRSSYNEQFF. The CDR3 DNA sequence: TGTGCCAACTGCTTAGAGCGGAGGAGCTCCTACAATGAGCAGTTCTTC. The chain recombines TRBV11-2 with TRBJ2-1, with TRBD2 as a possible D gene (5 bases). The CDR3 contains 16 residues. Germline V lookup: CDR1 SGHAT, CDR2 FQNNGV. Trimming left V 10 bases short and J 0 bases short, with 19 bases between.